This entry lists 27 T cell receptor beta chains sequenced from one sample in a study of blood T cells in healthy people across ages. Alongside a J-beta primer mix, a sample-barcoded 5' primer served in a second PCR lasting 7 to 11 cycles. MiXCR, applied by TCRdb to the 5' RACE reads, yields one record per CDR3 protein. This table holds fewer than 600,000 distinct CDR3 sequences, about 26% found once. The same data also contributed to another study, on T cells of mothers and their children.

The sequenced sample consisted of blood. The origin of the receptors is a boy between 2 and 10 years old in good health.

The chain employs TRBV11-3 and TRBJ2-5, with D possibly TRBD2 on 8 matching bases. This CDR3 is built from 15 residues. Germline CDR1 is SGHNT and CDR2 is YENEEA. V gave up 3 bases and J gave up 4 bases, with 15 bases separating them. The CDR3 loop reads CASSFPGGGLETQYF. CDR3 bases: TGTGCCAGCAGCTTCCCGGGAGGGGGCCTAGAGACCCAGTACTTC.

The sample holds one count of this clonotype. This chain connects TRBV5-1 to TRBJ1-5; D is uncertain. V lost 1 base and J lost 6, with 8 bases in between. Germline V gene lookup returns CDR1 SGHRS and CDR2 YFSETQ. CDR3 length: 13 residues. Here the CDR3 reads CASSLHPGQPQHF. Written as DNA, the CDR3 is TGCGCCAGCAGCTTGCATCCGGGTCAGCCCCAGCATTTT.

J is TRBJ2-7 and V is TRBV29-1; 7 bases line up with TRBD1. The V segment lost 6 bases and the J segment 6 bases; nucleotides outside the gene matches: 8. The germline V gene encodes CDR1 SQVTM and CDR2 ANQGSEA. The CDR3 totals 12 residues. The CDR3 DNA is TGCAGCGTGGAGACAGGGTGGAGCGAGCAGTACTTC. Protein sequence: CSVETGWSEQYF.

The J gene is TRBJ2-5, the V gene TRBV25-1; 12 bases agree with TRBD2. TRBJ2-1 explains the end of the DNA better; the J call may be wrong. Germline V gene sequence: CDR1 MGHDK, CDR2 SYGVNS. The CDR3 is 17 amino acids. The CDR3: CASSESLTSGGTNEQFF. CDR3 sequence (DNA): TGTGCCAGCAGTGAATCTTTGACTAGCGGGGGAACAAATGAGCAGTTCTTC.

This clonotype has more than one count but fewer than ten. The chain employs TRBV29-1 and TRBJ1-4; D call uncertain. The CDR3 runs to 14 residues. Germline V lookup: CDR1 SQVTM, CDR2 ANQGSEA. The V end lost 3 bases, the J end lost 4 bases, and 12 bases lay between the germline ends. The CDR3: CSVEGGVGNEKLFF. The CDR3, as DNA: TGCAGCGTTGAGGGCGGAGTGGGTAATGAAAAACTGTTTTTT.

This clonotype was observed a few times. CDR3 sequence (DNA): TGTGCCAGCAGTCTAGCGGGAGGTTTGCGAGAGACCCAGTACTTC. Amino acid sequence: CASSLAGGLRETQYF. This chain links TRBV7-2 with TRBJ2-5; TRBD2 aligns across 11 bases. With V trimmed by 6 bases and J by 4 bases, 7 bases remained unmatched. Germline V CDR1 and CDR2: SGHTA, FQGNSA. The CDR3 runs 15 residues.

The J gene is TRBJ2-5, the V gene TRBV5-1; TRBD2 matches at 9 bases. CDR1 SGHRS and CDR2 YFSETQ come from the germline V gene. The CDR3 is made up of 15 amino acids. The V segment lost 0 bases and the J segment 5 bases; nucleotides outside the gene matches: 5. The CDR3 reads CASSLVSGRYETQYF. As DNA, the CDR3 is TGCGCCAGCAGCTTGGTGAGCGGGAGGTATGAGACCCAGTACTTC. Filled out from reference TRBV5-1 and TRBJ2-5, the complete variable domain reads KAGVTQTPRYLIKTRGQQVTLSCSPISGHRSVSWYQQTPGQGLQFLFEYFSETQRNKGNFPGRFSGRQFSNSRSEMNVSTLELGDSALYLCASSLVSGRYETQYFGPGTRLLVL.

This clonotype showed up just a few times. The chain has TRBV27 and TRBJ1-5, with unresolved D. This CDR3 has 18 residues. Germline CDR1 is MNHEY and CDR2 is SMNVEV (reference sequence). V was shortened by 0 bases and J by 3 bases, with 18 bases between the two germline ends. The chain's CDR3 is CASSLSEDQPTFNQPQHF. CDR3 in DNA: TGTGCCAGCAGTTTATCGGAGGATCAACCGACCTTCAATCAGCCCCAGCATTTT.

This clonotype was found a few times. V is TRBV5-5 and J is TRBJ1-2; D unresolved. The germline gives CDR1 SGHKS, CDR2 YYEKEE (reference sequence). V was trimmed by 0 bases and J by 3 bases, leaving 6 bases between them. The CDR3 runs 13 residues. CDR3 amino acids: CASSLGLDYGYTF. The CDR3 DNA follows: TGTGCCAGCAGCTTGGGTCTGGACTATGGCTACACCTTC.

This chain uses TRBV5-1 with TRBJ2-1; tentatively, D is TRBD1 (6 bases). This CDR3 is 15 amino acids long. The germline V gene has CDR1 SGHRS and CDR2 YFSETQ. V lost 0 bases to trimming and J lost 8 bases, with 15 bases between them. The CDR3 DNA sequence: TGCGCCAGCAGCTTGGGAGGGGGAGCCTTCCATGAGCAGTTCTTC. Translated, it gives CASSLGGGAFHEQFF.

About this clonotype itself: The germline gene is not matched at one end of the junction; a read error may be the cause. This chain joins TRBV5-6 and TRBJ2-7; 7 bases are shared with TRBD1. This CDR3 comprises 16 residues. CDR1 and CDR2 from the germline V gene are SGHDT and YYEEEE. DNA of the CDR3: TGTGCCAGCAGCTTGGTCGGGACAGACCTCAGCTACGAGCGGTACTTC. The encoded protein is CASSLVGTDLSYERYF.

The V call is TRBV4-3, the J call TRBJ2-4, with D tentatively TRBD1 or TRBD2 (5 bases each). The CDR3 contains 15 residues. V lost 4 bases and J lost 5, with 15 bases in between. In germline, CDR1 is LGHNA, CDR2 YSLEER. The CDR3 DNA reads as TGCGCCAGCAGCCTTTTCCGGGACGGAGAAAACATTCAGTACTTC. It codes for CASSLFRDGENIQYF.

The table lists this clonotype with many counts. This chain uses TRBV3-1 with TRBJ1-3; D remains ambiguous. Looked up from germline, CDR1 is LGHDT and CDR2 is YNNKEL (reference sequence). This CDR3 is 13 amino acids long. Trimming removed 0 bases from V and 5 bases from J, with 5 bases in between. Written as DNA, the CDR3 is TGTGCCAGCAGCCAAGATCGGAGAAACACCATATATTTT. Translation: CASSQDRRNTIYF.

This clonotype was found a few times. This rearrangement joins TRBV12-5 to TRBJ1-1, with D perhaps TRBD1 (6 bases). V was clipped by 7 bases and J by 1 base, with 19 bases between them. This CDR3 is built from 16 residues. Germline V lookup: CDR1 LGHNT, CDR2 FRNRAP. The CDR3 here is CASDLVRRGTNTEAFF. The CDR3 bases are TGTGCTAGTGACCTGGTGAGGAGGGGGACGAACACTGAAGCTTTCTTT.

The chain combines TRBV6-6 with TRBJ1-5, with TRBD1 as a possible D gene (5 bases). CDR3 size: 14 residues. Deletions cut 5 bases from V and 3 bases from J, with 11 bases between. The germline V gene has CDR1 MNHNY and CDR2 SVGAGI (reference sequence). The CDR3 spells CASSADIPNQPQHF. CDR3 in DNA: TGTGCCAGCAGTGCGGACATCCCCAATCAGCCCCAGCATTTT.

This clonotype was detected a few times. The rearrangement uses TRBV2 and TRBJ2-1, with 13 bases identical to TRBD2. After removal of 6 bases from V and 12 bases from J, the junction contained 8 bases not matched to a gene. In germline, CDR1 is SNHLY, CDR2 FYNNEI. This CDR3 spans 14 amino acids. DNA for the CDR3: TGTGCCAGCAGGGAGACTAGCGGGGGGATTTGGCAGTTCTTC. Protein: CASRETSGGIWQFF.

The V and J genes are TRBV6-5 and TRBJ2-5; D unclear. Per the germline V gene, CDR1 is MNHEY and CDR2 is SVGAGI. The CDR3 spans 13 residues. V lost 2 bases, J lost 4 bases, and 8 bases lay in between. The CDR3 loop is CASSYGLLETQYF. CDR3 DNA: TGTGCCAGCAGTTACGGGCTTTTAGAGACCCAGTACTTC.

The chain links TRBV5-1 to TRBJ2-3; possibly TRBD1 for D (5 bases). Germline CDR1 and CDR2: SGHRS and YFSETQ. Deletions cut 1 base from V and 3 bases from J, with 15 bases between. This CDR3 is built from 16 residues. The chain's CDR3 is CASSLSTDGATDTQYF. The CDR3 nucleotides are TGCGCCAGCAGCTTGTCGACAGACGGAGCAACAGATACGCAGTATTTT.

This clonotype was seen a few times. The chain employs TRBV5-1 and TRBJ2-2; D gene unclear. The CDR3 is 16 amino acids. With 2 bases removed from V and 0 bases from J, the gap between germline ends came to 11 bases. The germline gives CDR1 SGHRS, CDR2 YFSETQ. The CDR3 here is CASSLAAAANTGELFF. The CDR3 DNA reads as TGCGCCAGCAGCTTAGCTGCGGCAGCGAACACCGGGGAGCTGTTTTTT.

V is TRBV29-1 and J is TRBJ2-3; D tentatively fits TRBD1 or TRBD2 (5 bases each). Germline V gene lookup returns CDR1 SQVTM and CDR2 ANQGSEA. CDR3 length: 13 residues. Trimming removed 3 bases at V and 5 bases at J, with 12 bases between. CDR3: CSVEVGTVDTQYF. The CDR3 DNA reads TGCAGCGTTGAGGTGGGGACGGTAGATACGCAGTATTTT.

The chain links TRBV5-5 to TRBJ1-2; possibly TRBD1 for D (6 bases). This CDR3 region has 16 residues. Germline loops: CDR1 SGHKS, CDR2 YYEKEE (reference sequence). Trimming took 0 bases from V and 6 from J, leaving 18 bases between them. Here the CDR3 DNA reads TGTGCCAGCAGCTTGGGACAGGAGGTTACTTTTCATGGCTACACCTTC. Translation gives CASSLGQEVTFHGYTF.

This clonotype has a handful of counts. The chain uses TRBV6-5 and TRBJ2-1, with TRBD2 identical over 8 bases. The CDR3 length is 15 residues. Per the germline V gene, CDR1 is MNHEY and CDR2 is SVGAGI. With V trimmed by 8 bases and J by 2 bases, 8 bases remained unmatched. CDR3 in amino acids: CASPRLALPYNEQFF. CDR3 coding DNA: TGTGCCAGCCCAAGACTAGCGCTTCCCTACAATGAGCAGTTCTTC.

This clonotype was recorded a few times. V and J are TRBV28 and TRBJ2-5; 14 nucleotides line up with TRBD2. CDR1 is MDHEN and CDR2 is SYDVKM in the germline V gene. This CDR3 region has 17 residues. J was trimmed by 5 bases and V by 4 bases; bases with no gene match: 9. As DNA, the CDR3 is TGTGCCAGCAGTTCCCGGACTAGCGGGGGGCCTGGTGAGACCCAGTACTTC. Translation: CASSSRTSGGPGETQYF.

This clonotype was seen more than once but under ten times. The chain recombines TRBV19 with TRBJ2-5; tentative D call: TRBD2 (6 bases). The CDR3 runs 15 residues. Trimming took 5 bases from V and 5 from J, leaving 18 bases between them. Germline lookup yields CDR1 LNHDA and CDR2 SQIVND (reference sequence). The CDR3 DNA reads TGTGCCAGTAGTTCCCCCGGGGGTAGCGATGAGACCCAGTACTTC. Amino acid sequence: CASSSPGGSDETQYF.

The chain carries TRBV20-1 and TRBJ1-4, with D hard to call. CDR1 and CDR2 from the germline V gene are DFQATT and SNEGSKA (reference sequence). The length of the CDR3 is 14 residues. The V end lost 4 bases, the J end lost 5 bases, and 14 bases lay between the germline ends. In DNA, the CDR3 is TGCAGTGCTACCCCAGGCGCCGGGAATGAAAAACTGTTTTTT. Its translation is CSATPGAGNEKLFF.

This clonotype has at least ten counts. The rearrangement joins TRBV7-9 to TRBJ2-2; D is unclear. The CDR3 is 12 amino acids. Trimming removed 5 bases at V and 3 bases at J, with 4 bases between. The germline gives CDR1 SEHNR, CDR2 FQNEAQ (reference sequence). CDR3 sequence (DNA): TGTGCCAGCAGCCCCTACACCGGGGAGCTGTTTTTT. This codes for CASSPYTGELFF.

This rearrangement joins TRBV20-1 to TRBJ2-5, with a tentative D call TRBD2 (5 bases). The V and J ends lost 3 bases and 2 bases respectively, with 16 bases between them. Germline V lookup: CDR1 DFQATT, CDR2 SNEGSKA (reference sequence). The CDR3 loop spans 15 amino acids. The CDR3, as DNA: TGCAGTGCTAGTGAGGCGGCCCGGGGACAAGAGACCCAGTACTTC. The encoded protein is CSASEAARGQETQYF.